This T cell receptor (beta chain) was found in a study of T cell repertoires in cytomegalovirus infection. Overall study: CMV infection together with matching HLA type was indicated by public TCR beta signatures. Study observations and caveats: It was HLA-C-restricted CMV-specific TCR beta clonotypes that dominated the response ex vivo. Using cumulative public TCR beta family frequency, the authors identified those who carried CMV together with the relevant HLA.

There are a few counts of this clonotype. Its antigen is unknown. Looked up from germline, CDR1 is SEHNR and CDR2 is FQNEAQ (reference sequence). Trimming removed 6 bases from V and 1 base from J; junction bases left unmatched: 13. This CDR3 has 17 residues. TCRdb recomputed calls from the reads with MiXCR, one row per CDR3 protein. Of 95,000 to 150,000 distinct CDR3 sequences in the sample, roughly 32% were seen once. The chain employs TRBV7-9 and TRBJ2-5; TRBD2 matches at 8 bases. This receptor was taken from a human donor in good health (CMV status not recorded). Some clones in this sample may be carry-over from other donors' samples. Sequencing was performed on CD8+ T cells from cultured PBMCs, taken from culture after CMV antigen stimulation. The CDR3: CASRSTGTRGRQETQYF. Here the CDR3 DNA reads TGTGCCAGCAGGTCTACCGGGACTAGGGGCCGCCAAGAGACCCAGTACTTC.